These 28 T cell receptor beta chains were sequenced from one sample in a study of blood T cell repertoires in COVID-19 (TCRdb year 2020). Library construction relied on the immunoSEQ multiplex PCR assay. TCRdb took over this immuneACCESS table, retaining in-frame rearrangements with V and J assigned. Such tables are incomplete; in checked studies, under half of the missing clones stem from an unresolved V gene, and the remainder is unexplained. Across this sample there are 200,000 to 250,000 clones, with approximately 86% seen only once. The ten largest clones capture roughly 10% of the sample. Sequenced: peripheral blood. The source is a woman aged 50 to 65 with COVID-19, enrolled during active disease.

The rearrangement joins TRBV6-2 or TRBV6-3 to TRBJ1-2, with unresolved D. The CDR3 contains 14 residues. V was shortened by 0 bases and J by 6 bases, with 11 bases between the two germline ends. Germline V gene sequence: CDR1 MNHEY, CDR2 SVGEGT. CDR3 amino acids: CASSYSRGNHGYTF. The CDR3 bases are TGTGCCAGCAGTTACTCGAGAGGGAATCATGGCTACACCTTC.

CDR3 in amino acids: CASSRHYRDRGGIYGGTDTQYF. The CDR3 DNA reads TGTGCCAGTAGTCGCCACTACCGGGACAGGGGAGGTATATACGGTGGCACAGATACGCAGTATTTT. This chain links TRBV19 with TRBJ2-3, with 10 bases matching TRBD1. The CDR3 loop spans 22 amino acids. J was trimmed by 1 base and V by 5 bases; bases with no gene match: 24. Germline V CDR1 and CDR2: LNHDA, SQIVND (reference sequence).

This clone has just one count. The chain couples TRBV3-1 (or the pseudogene TRBV3-2) to TRBJ2-1; tentative D call: TRBD1 (6 bases). Germline V gene data show CDR1 as LGHDT and CDR2 as YNNKEL (reference sequence). The CDR3 loop spans 14 amino acids. V dropped 2 bases and J dropped 6 bases, with 11 bases sitting between them. For the CDR3, the DNA is TGTGCCAGCAGCCAAATACAGGGAGCCAATGAGCAGTTCTTC. Its translation is CASSQIQGANEQFF.

By proportion, this clone is medium-sized (0.01 to 0.1%). The chain carries TRBV28 and TRBJ2-1; no clear D. V was pared by 5 bases and J by 1 base, with 15 bases between. Germline V lookup: CDR1 MDHEN, CDR2 SYDVKM. The CDR3 is made up of 16 amino acids. For the CDR3, the DNA is TGTGCCAGCAGTGTTTTGTGGGCCGTTTCCTACAATGAGCAGTTCTTC. Its translation is CASSVLWAVSYNEQFF.

CDR3 sequence: CASSLPDRGYGYTF. DNA for the CDR3: TGCGCCAGCAGCTTGCCCGACAGGGGCTATGGCTACACCTTC. The chain links TRBV5-1 to TRBJ1-2; 8 bases are shared with TRBD1. Germline V gene sequence: CDR1 SGHRS, CDR2 YFSETQ. V trimming: 1 base; J trimming: 4 bases; junction bases outside the gene matches: 3. The CDR3 contains 14 residues.

The chain is built from TRBV30 and TRBJ1-3, with D hard to call. Trimming stripped 1 base from V and 0 bases from J, with 7 bases between. This CDR3 has 14 residues. Germline V lookup: CDR1 GTSNPN, CDR2 SVGIG (reference sequence). The CDR3 DNA follows: TGTGCCTGGAGTGGCGGCAGCTCTGGAAACACCATATATTTT. This encodes CAWSGGSSGNTIYF.

Concerning this clone: The same CDR3 arises from other DNA sequences in this sample as well. The chain joins TRBV19 to TRBJ2-1; maybe TRBD1 (5 bases). V lost 6 bases, J lost 3 bases, and 9 bases lay in between. CDR1 LNHDA and CDR2 SQIVND come from the germline V gene (reference sequence). This CDR3 has 13 amino acids. CDR3 in DNA: TGTGCCAGTAGCAGGGTCGGCTACAATGAGCAGTTCTTC. This encodes CASSRVGYNEQFF.

The chain combines TRBV11-3 with TRBJ2-3, with D perhaps matching TRBD1 (5 bases). The CDR3 runs to 13 residues. V was pared by 4 bases and J by 5 bases, with 10 bases between. Germline assignment: CDR1 SGHNT and CDR2 YENEEA. CDR3 in DNA: TGTGCCAGCAGCTGGCCCAGGGAAGATACGCAGTATTTT. Amino acids: CASSWPREDTQYF.

The gene calls are TRBV9 and TRBJ1-6, with D uncertain. From germline, CDR1 is SGDLS and CDR2 YYNGEE. V was clipped by 4 bases and J by 3 bases, with 11 bases between them. The CDR3 runs 15 residues. The CDR3 sequence is CASSREVNYNSPLHF. The CDR3 coding sequence is TGTGCCAGCAGCCGCGAGGTTAACTATAATTCACCCCTCCACTTT.

The chain is built from TRBV7-9 and TRBJ1-5; D not resolved. This CDR3 is 12 amino acids long. The V gene's germline CDR1 is SEHNR and CDR2 FQNEAQ (reference sequence). The V end lost 5 bases, the J end lost 3 bases, and 5 bases lay between the germline ends. CDR3: CASSTYNQPQHF. The CDR3 DNA is TGTGCCAGCAGCACTTACAATCAGCCCCAGCATTTT. The entire variable domain, with the rest obtained from reference TRBV7-9 and TRBJ1-5, is as follows: DTGVSQNPRHKITKRGQNVTFRCDPISEHNRLYWYRQTLGQGPEFLTYFQNEAQLEKSRLLSDRFSAERPKGSFSTLEIQRTEQGDSAMYLCASSTYNQPQHFGDGTRLSIL.

The chain uses TRBV10-1 and TRBJ1-3; 7 bases align to TRBD1. V trimming: 9 bases; J trimming: 0 bases; junction bases outside the gene matches: 5. Germline CDR1 WNHNN, CDR2 SYGVQD (reference sequence). The CDR3 spans 14 residues. The CDR3 nucleotides are TGCGCCAGTTCGACAGGGTTCTCTGGAAACACCATATATTTT. Its translation: CASSTGFSGNTIYF.

V and J are TRBV6-5 and TRBJ1-3; D gene uncertain. CDR3 length: 13 amino acids. CDR1 and CDR2 from the germline V gene are MNHEY and SVGAGI. Between the trimmed V and J ends, which lost 7 bases and 2 bases, there was a span of 9 bases. CDR3 residues: CASIYDTGNTIYF. CDR3 in DNA: TGTGCCAGCATCTATGACACTGGAAACACCATATATTTT.

This sequence joins TRBV29-1 and TRBJ1-2, with D uncertain. This CDR3 contains 11 residues. The germline V and J ends were trimmed by 6 bases and 6 bases, with 11 bases remaining between them. CDR1 is SQVTM, CDR2 ANQGSEA, per germline. The CDR3 loop reads CSVRVSNGYTF. CDR3 DNA sequence: TGCAGCGTCCGGGTTTCAAATGGCTACACCTTC.

This chain links TRBV9 with TRBJ2-1; 13 nucleotides match TRBD2. This CDR3 has 17 residues. Per germline, CDR1 SGDLS and CDR2 YYNGEE. The V segment lost 3 bases and the J segment 7 bases; nucleotides outside the gene matches: 10. CDR3 bases: TGTGCCAGCAGCGACCTTCGACTAGCGGGGGGCCGTAATGAGCAGTTCTTC. Amino acids: CASSDLRLAGGRNEQFF.

The genes are TRBV6-2 or TRBV6-3 and TRBJ2-1, with TRBD2 matching 8 bases. J was trimmed by 3 bases and V by 1 base; bases with no gene match: 8. Germline V lookup: CDR1 MNHEY, CDR2 SVGEGT. The CDR3 loop spans 17 amino acids. The CDR3 protein is CASSYWPAGAIYNEQFF. DNA for the CDR3: TGTGCCAGCAGTTACTGGCCAGCGGGGGCCATCTACAATGAGCAGTTCTTC.

This clone has just one count. The rearrangement uses TRBV30 and TRBJ2-3, with 8 bases lining up with TRBD2. Germline V CDR1 and CDR2: GTSNPN, SVGIG (reference sequence). V lost 0 bases, J lost 6 bases, and 8 bases stayed unmatched. The CDR3 totals 15 residues. In DNA, the CDR3 is TGTGCCTGGAGTGTGGGAGCGGGGGAAGTGGATACGCAGTATTTT. It yields the protein CAWSVGAGEVDTQYF. Full variable domain (remainder filled in from reference TRBV30 and TRBJ2-3): SQTIHQWPATLVQPVGSPLSLECTVEGTSNPNLYWYRQAAGRGLQLLFYSVGIGQISSEVPQNLSASRPQDRQFILSSKKLLLSDSGFYLCAWSVGAGEVDTQYFGPGTRLTVL.

The chain joins TRBV5-1 to TRBJ1-1; D is uncertain. Germline values: CDR1 SGHRS, CDR2 YFSETQ. The CDR3 sequence is 14 residues long. Trimming removed 2 bases from V and 8 bases from J, with 16 bases in between. The CDR3 nucleotides are TGCGCCAGCAGCTTTGGGAGCTACCAGCTAGAAGCTTTCTTT. Amino acid sequence: CASSFGSYQLEAFF. The full variable domain, completed using reference TRBV5-1 and TRBJ1-1, is KAGVTQTPRYLIKTRGQQVTLSCSPISGHRSVSWYQQTPGQGLQFLFEYFSETQRNKGNFPGRFSGRQFSNSRSEMNVSTLELGDSALYLCASSFGSYQLEAFFGQGTRLTVV.

The chain has TRBV6-5 and TRBJ2-7; D is perhaps TRBD1 (5 bases). Germline loops: CDR1 MNHEY, CDR2 SVGAGI. V dropped 8 bases and J dropped 4 bases, with 15 bases sitting between them. This CDR3 contains 13 residues. CDR3 amino acids: CASGSDGQYEQYV. In DNA, the CDR3 is TGTGCCAGCGGATCGGACGGACAATACGAGCAGTACGTC.

The chain employs TRBV5-1 and TRBJ2-1; D remains unclear. The germline V gene has CDR1 SGHRS and CDR2 YFSETQ. The CDR3 extends over 14 amino acids. The ends were cut back, 0 bases at V and 0 bases at J, with 4 bases in the middle. CDR3 amino acids: CASSLGSSYNEQFF. The CDR3 DNA follows: TGCGCCAGCAGCTTGGGGAGCTCCTACAATGAGCAGTTCTTC.

The chain has TRBV19 and TRBJ1-1; D not resolved. The CDR3 is 14 amino acids. Trimming took 7 bases from V and 3 from J, leaving 15 bases between them. The germline V gene has CDR1 LNHDA and CDR2 SQIVND (reference sequence). The CDR3 reads CASKTGSVDTEAFF. CDR3 nucleotide sequence: TGTGCCAGTAAGACGGGGAGCGTAGACACTGAAGCTTTCTTT. Supplemented by reference TRBV19 and TRBJ1-1, the full variable domain reads DGGITQSPKYLFRKEGQNVTLSCEQNLNHDAMYWYRQDPGQGLRLIYYSQIVNDFQKGDIAEGYSVSREKKESFPLTVTSAQKNPTAFYLCASKTGSVDTEAFFGQGTRLTVV.

The V and J genes are TRBV11-3 and TRBJ2-7; D perhaps matches TRBD2 (5 bases). The CDR3 has 11 residues. Deletions cut 4 bases from V and 6 bases from J, with 7 bases between. The germline gives CDR1 SGHNT, CDR2 YENEEA. The CDR3 spells CASSYRGEQYF. For the CDR3, the DNA is TGTGCCAGCAGCTACCGGGGCGAGCAGTACTTC.

The chain is built from TRBV3-1 (or the pseudogene TRBV3-2) and TRBJ2-7; 7 bases map to TRBD1. The germline V gene has CDR1 LGHDT and CDR2 YNNKEL (reference sequence). V lost 4 bases, J lost 2 bases, and 5 bases stayed unmatched. The CDR3 contains 14 residues. The chain's CDR3 is CASSLNGQAYEQYF. CDR3 coding DNA: TGTGCCAGCAGCCTCAATGGACAGGCCTACGAGCAGTACTTC.

The table lists this clone with a few counts. The chain couples TRBV2 to TRBJ1-2, with D possibly being TRBD1 (5 bases). CDR3 length: 16 amino acids. Between the trimmed V and J ends, which lost 3 bases and 5 bases, there was a span of 19 bases. CDR1 is SNHLY, CDR2 FYNNEI, per germline. The CDR3, as DNA: TGTGCCAGCAGTGACCCCCCAGGGACTTCGGGATATGGCTACACCTTC. Its translation is CASSDPPGTSGYGYTF.

The chain employs TRBV19 and TRBJ1-6, with no clear D. The V gene lost 4 bases and the J gene lost 0 bases, with 7 bases spanning the gap. CDR3 length: 15 amino acids. Germline values: CDR1 LNHDA, CDR2 SQIVND (reference sequence). As DNA, the CDR3 is TGTGCCAGTAGTAATGGCGGCTCCTATAATTCACCCCTCCACTTT. Translating gives CASSNGGSYNSPLHF.

The chain joins TRBV3-1 (or the pseudogene TRBV3-2) to TRBJ2-7, with 8 bases fitting TRBD2. From germline, CDR1 is LGHDT and CDR2 YNNKEL (reference sequence). CDR3 length: 15 residues. Unmatched junction bases numbered 8, after V lost 6 bases and J lost 1 base. The CDR3 DNA follows: TGTGCCAGCAGTCCCCAGGTAGCGGGGTCCTACGAGCAGTACTTC. Amino acid sequence: CASSPQVAGSYEQYF.

This chain uses TRBV21-1 with TRBJ1-5. TRBV21-1 is reported as a pseudogene. The CDR3 is made up of 11 amino acids. CDR3 in amino acids: CASDGEEPQHF. CDR3 nucleotides: TGTGCCAGCGACGGTGAGGAGCCCCAGCATTTT.

This sequence joins TRBV4-1 and TRBJ1-4; TRBD1 is a possible D gene (5 bases). CDR3 length equals 14 residues. V was pared by 1 base and J by 6 bases, with 9 bases between. Germline CDR1 is MGHRA and CDR2 is YSYEKL. Here the CDR3 reads CASSQADTYEKLFF. Here the CDR3 DNA reads TGCGCCAGCAGCCAAGCGGACACCTATGAAAAACTGTTTTTT.

This clone was seen only a few times. The V gene is TRBV7-9, the J gene TRBJ1-2, with D possibly TRBD1 on 6 matching bases. Deletions cut 5 bases from V and 1 base from J, with 8 bases between. Germline CDR1 and CDR2: SEHNR and FQNEAQ (reference sequence). The CDR3 contains 13 residues. CDR3 DNA: TGTGCCAGCAGCGCCAGGGGTAACTATGGCTACACCTTC. It translates to CASSARGNYGYTF.